One sample yielded the 31 T cell receptor beta chains listed below, sequenced in a study of T-cell reconstitution after alpha-beta-depleted transplantation in children (dated by TCRdb to about 2016). Library method: PCR. Reads for this sample came from an Illumina HiSeq 2500. TCR libraries were prepared with molecular barcoding, using unique molecular identifiers to normalize TCRbeta repertoire quantification. TCRdb reworked the public reads: Q25 trimming with fastp, MiXCR clone assembly, productive beta chains retained. Rows with a matching CDR3 protein are joined into one entry that keeps the most common DNA and genes. This sample comprises over 550,000 distinct CDR3 sequences, over 9.5% of them detected only once. Of the sample, 4% is held by the ten largest clones. This material consisted of PBMCs from the stem cell graft donor, taken from the stem cell graft. These receptors were taken from a human donor who donated a stem cell graft to a child with acute myeloid leukemia.

This clonotype was seen repeatedly, ten times or more. The chain has TRBV7-2 and TRBJ2-7; a possible D gene is TRBD2 (6 bases). This CDR3 is 15 amino acids long. Germline values: CDR1 SGHTA, CDR2 FQGNSA. The V gene lost 5 bases and the J gene lost 0 bases, with 14 bases spanning the gap. The DNA of the CDR3 is TGTGCCAGCAGCCTCGGACTACTGACCTCCTACGAGCAGTACTTC. Protein: CASSLGLLTSYEQYF. The full variable domain, its missing parts supplied by reference TRBV7-2 and TRBJ2-7, is GAGVSQSPSNKVTEKGKDVELRCDPISGHTALYWYRQSLGQGLEFLIYFQGNSAPDKSGLPSDRFSAERTGGSVSTLTIQRTQQEDSAVYLCASSLGLLTSYEQYFGPGTRLTVT.

Note on this clonotype: Given the absence of the conserved phenylalanine or tryptophan at the CDR3 end, a read error is likely. This chain uses TRBV12-3 or TRBV12-4 with TRBJ1-1; unclear D gene. The CDR3 is 15 amino acids. V was shortened by 8 bases and J by 5 bases, with 21 bases between the two germline ends. Here the CDR3 DNA reads TGTGCCAGCCCCCCGTCGAATTATGGGCGGACTGAAGCTTTCTAT. This codes for CASPPSNYGRTEAFY.

CDR3 nucleotides: TGTGCCAGCATTCCGGGACAGGGAAGGGGTGAAAAACTGTTTTTT. Amino acids: CASIPGQGRGEKLFF. This chain uses TRBV28 with TRBJ1-4; 9 bases fit TRBD1. Germline V gene lookup returns CDR1 MDHEN and CDR2 SYDVKM. Trimming took 7 bases from V and 7 from J; bases not matched to a gene: 10. CDR3 length: 15 residues.

The J gene is TRBJ1-1, the V gene TRBV11-2; D gene unclear. Germline CDR1 SGHAT, CDR2 FQNNGV. V was pared by 3 bases and J by 4 bases, with 18 bases between. The CDR3 has 16 amino acids. CDR3 sequence: CASSFEGRRLLTEAFF. In nucleotides, the CDR3 is TGTGCCAGCAGCTTTGAGGGCCGGCGACTTCTCACTGAAGCTTTCTTT.

This clonotype was observed a few times. CDR3 nucleotide sequence: TGTGCCAGCAGCCAGGCGCGCCAGGGTGGCGGGGAGCTGTTTTTT. Translating gives CASSQARQGGGELFF. J is TRBJ2-2 and V is TRBV7-8; D may be TRBD1 (5 bases). The V end was cut by 5 bases, the J end by 7 bases, with 17 bases between. CDR1 and CDR2 from the germline V gene are SGHVS and FQNEAQ. This CDR3 is 15 amino acids long.

V usage is TRBV28 and J usage is TRBJ1-5; D is unclear. The CDR3 covers 15 residues. Germline CDR1 is MDHEN and CDR2 is SYDVKM. V was cut by 6 bases and J by 0 bases, with 12 bases left in between. Written as DNA, the CDR3 is TGTGCCAGCAGGCCTCGGATTATTAGCAATCAGCCCCAGCATTTT. Translation gives CASRPRIISNQPQHF. Looking up the rest from reference TRBV28 and TRBJ1-5 gives the full variable domain: DVKVTQSSRYLVKRTGEKVFLECVQDMDHENMFWYRQDPGLGLRLIYFSYDVKMKEKGDIPEGYSVSREKKERFSLILESASTNQTSMYLCASRPRIISNQPQHFGDGTRLSIL.

This clonotype was picked up many times. This chain uses TRBV5-4 with TRBJ2-7, with D hard to call. This CDR3 spans 12 amino acids. V lost 5 bases, J lost 0 bases, and 6 bases lay in between. CDR1 and CDR2 from the germline V gene are SGHNT and YYREEE (reference sequence). CDR3 loop: CASSWDSYEQYF. The CDR3 region has the DNA TGTGCCAGCAGTTGGGACTCCTACGAGCAGTACTTC.

There are many counts of this clonotype. The genes are TRBV11-2 and TRBJ2-1; 7 bases are shared with TRBD2. CDR1 and CDR2 (germline): SGHAT, FQNNGV. The trim removed 5 bases at V and 5 bases at J, leaving 12 bases unmatched. This CDR3 comprises 16 residues. The CDR3 spells CASSTGRALYDNEQFF. In nucleotides, the CDR3 is TGTGCCAGCAGCACTGGGAGGGCCCTGTATGACAATGAGCAGTTCTTC.

The J gene is TRBJ2-1, the V gene TRBV14; no definite D call. CDR1 is SGHDN and CDR2 is FVKESK in the germline V gene. V lost 1 base and J 7 bases, leaving 11 bases between the germline ends. This CDR3 region has 14 residues. CDR3 nucleotide sequence: TGTGCCAGCAGCCAAGTCGAAGGGTTGAATGAGCAGTTCTTC. It codes for CASSQVEGLNEQFF.

A few counts support this clonotype. The chain combines TRBV6-2 or TRBV6-3 with TRBJ2-7; TRBD2 matches at 9 bases. CDR1 MNHEY and CDR2 SVGEGT come from the germline V gene. The CDR3 has 13 amino acids. V trimming: 6 bases; J trimming: 9 bases; junction bases outside the gene matches: 9. CDR3 coding DNA: TGTGCCAGCAGGACTAGCGGATCCCTGGCGCAGTACTTC. Protein: CASRTSGSLAQYF.

On this clonotype itself: This likely comes from a read error, as the CDR3 has no conserved phenylalanine or tryptophan at its end. The chain has TRBV12-3 or TRBV12-4 and TRBJ2-7, with D possibly called TRBD1 or TRBD2 (5 bases each). This CDR3 spans 17 amino acids. Trimming took off 6 bases at V and 2 bases at J, with 23 bases between the two ends. Written as DNA, the CDR3 is TGTGCCAGCAGCTTTACGAGAGGGGAGAATGGGCCCTACGAGCAGTACTAC. Translated: CASSFTRGENGPYEQYY.

This clonotype was counted a few times. This chain uses TRBV5-1 with TRBJ1-5, with D unresolved. The CDR3 length is 17 residues. Germline-derived CDR1 and CDR2 are SGHRS and YFSETQ. V lost 9 bases and J lost 1, with 23 bases in between. DNA for the CDR3: TGCGCCAACCCGACCCATCGTCAGGCCCGAAGCAATCAGCCCCAGCATTTT. Encoded protein: CANPTHRQARSNQPQHF.

This clonotype was counted many times. The chain has TRBV7-6 and TRBJ1-1; D not resolved. Germline V gene lookup returns CDR1 SGHVS and CDR2 FNYEAQ. The CDR3 sequence is 14 residues long. V lost 1 base to trimming and J lost 0 bases, with 6 bases between them. The CDR3 loop reads CASSLGPMNTEAFF. Here the CDR3 DNA reads TGTGCCAGCAGCTTAGGGCCCATGAACACTGAAGCTTTCTTT.

This clonotype has just a few counts. The gene calls are TRBV29-1 and TRBJ2-1; tentative D call: TRBD1 (5 bases). The CDR3 is made up of 11 amino acids. Germline CDR1 reads SQVTM; CDR2 reads ANQGSEA. Trimming pared 5 bases from V and 9 bases from J, leaving 11 bases between. CDR3 sequence reads: CSVPRQGEQFF. The CDR3 nucleotides read TGCAGCGTTCCCCGCCAGGGTGAGCAGTTCTTC.

This clonotype was detected many times. The chain combines TRBV20-1 with TRBJ2-5; D is perhaps TRBD1 or TRBD2 (5 bases each). CDR1 and CDR2 from the germline V gene are DFQATT and SNEGSKA (reference sequence). The CDR3 sequence is 15 residues long. V lost 4 bases to trimming and J lost 4 bases, with 19 bases between them. In DNA form, the CDR3 reads TGCAGTGCTAAAGATATAAGACATGGGGGAGAGACCCAGTACTTC. Protein product: CSAKDIRHGGETQYF.

This clonotype was recorded at least ten times. The chain couples TRBV4-2 to TRBJ2-7; tentatively, D is TRBD1 (5 bases). The V and J ends lost 0 bases and 4 bases respectively, with 13 bases between them. In germline, CDR1 is LGHNA, CDR2 YNFKEQ. This CDR3 is built from 15 residues. The CDR3 nucleotides are TGTGCCAGCAGCCAAGACCGACAGACACTTTACGAGCAGTACTTC. This encodes CASSQDRQTLYEQYF.

This clonotype was counted many times. The V gene is TRBV6-2 or TRBV6-3, the J gene TRBJ2-1; 14 positions agree with TRBD2. This CDR3 has 14 amino acids. CDR1 and CDR2 from the germline V gene are MNHEY and SVGEGT. The ends lost 6 bases at V and 9 bases at J; junction bases unmatched: 4. CDR3 sequence (DNA): TGTGCCAGCAGGGGACTAGCGGGAGACAGTGAGCAGTTCTTC. This sequence encodes CASRGLAGDSEQFF.

This rearrangement joins TRBV7-9 to TRBJ2-1, with 12 bases aligning to TRBD2. Germline V gene sequence: CDR1 SEHNR, CDR2 FQNEAQ (reference sequence). The CDR3 consists of 15 residues. The ends lost 5 bases at V and 9 bases at J; junction bases unmatched: 8. The CDR3 loop is CASSVTSGRRSEQFF. The CDR3 DNA follows: TGTGCCAGCAGCGTGACTAGCGGGAGACGATCTGAGCAGTTCTTC.

This clonotype was recorded at least ten times. J is TRBJ2-7 and V is TRBV30; possible D gene TRBD1, 6 bases. This CDR3 region has 12 residues. The germline gives CDR1 GTSNPN, CDR2 SVGIG (reference sequence). Trimming removed 0 bases from V and 3 bases from J, with 6 bases in between. The CDR3 is CAWSVQGYEQYF. The CDR3 nucleotides read TGTGCCTGGAGTGTACAGGGCTACGAGCAGTACTTC.

The table lists this clonotype with a few counts. The V call is TRBV7-9, the J call TRBJ2-2, with 7 bases aligning to TRBD1. Germline assignment: CDR1 SEHNR and CDR2 FQNEAQ (reference sequence). The CDR3 consists of 16 residues. V lost 5 bases to trimming and J lost 3 bases; unmatched junction nucleotides: 9. The CDR3, as DNA: TGTGCCAGCAGCCCCCGGTGGCAGGGGGACACCGGGGAGCTGTTTTTT. This encodes CASSPRWQGDTGELFF.

Ten or more counts support this clonotype. The rearrangement links TRBV5-1 to TRBJ2-2; D gene ambiguous. Looked up from germline, CDR1 is SGHRS and CDR2 is YFSETQ. V lost 0 bases and J lost 0, with 6 bases in between. CDR3 length: 15 amino acids. The CDR3 region has the DNA TGCGCCAGCAGCTTGGGTCACTCGAACACCGGGGAGCTGTTTTTT. Its translation: CASSLGHSNTGELFF.

This clonotype was seen repeatedly, ten times or more. This chain links TRBV28 with TRBJ1-5; D not certain. In germline, CDR1 is MDHEN, CDR2 SYDVKM. This CDR3 spans 16 amino acids. The V gene lost 4 bases and the J gene lost 2 bases, with 15 bases spanning the gap. CDR3 residues: CASSSSILSGNQPQHF. The CDR3 DNA is TGTGCCAGCAGTTCCTCAATACTCTCAGGCAATCAGCCCCAGCATTTT.

The gene calls are TRBV11-2 and TRBJ2-5, with D perhaps matching TRBD1 (6 bases). The CDR3 has 16 residues. The V and J ends lost 3 bases and 1 base respectively, with 15 bases between them. Germline V lookup: CDR1 SGHAT, CDR2 FQNNGV. CDR3 sequence: CASSFGTGQTQETQYF. The CDR3 bases are TGTGCCAGCAGCTTCGGGACCGGACAGACCCAAGAGACCCAGTACTTC.

This clonotype has ten or more counts. J is TRBJ2-2 and V is TRBV24-1; 8 bases fit TRBD2. The J segment lost 4 bases and the V segment lost 3 bases, leaving 9 bases of the junction unmatched. This CDR3 is 17 amino acids long. CDR1 and CDR2 from the germline V gene are KGHDR and SFDVKD. The CDR3: CATSDGAGTSLTGELFF. The CDR3 nucleotides read TGTGCCACCAGTGATGGTGCCGGGACTAGTCTCACCGGGGAGCTGTTTTTT.

The sample holds a few counts of this clonotype. The rearrangement links TRBV18 to TRBJ2-7, with D possibly matching TRBD2 (6 bases). V dropped 1 base and J dropped 3 bases, with 10 bases sitting between them. Germline lookup yields CDR1 KGHSH and CDR2 LQKENI. There are 14 residues in the CDR3. Here the CDR3 DNA reads TGTGCCAGCTCACCACGCGGACTAATCTACGAGCAGTACTTC. It translates to CASSPRGLIYEQYF.

CDR3 nucleotides: TGTGCCAGCTCACACCAGGGACCCCACACAGATACGCAGTATTTT. Protein product: CASSHQGPHTDTQYF. V is TRBV18 and J is TRBJ2-3; D may be TRBD1 or TRBD2 (5 bases each). CDR3 length equals 15 residues. With 4 bases removed from V and 2 bases from J, the gap between germline ends came to 13 bases. Germline V gene lookup returns CDR1 KGHSH and CDR2 LQKENI.

In DNA, the CDR3 is TGTGCCAGCAGCCAAGATAGGGGAGATATCTACGAGCAGTACTTC. Its protein product is CASSQDRGDIYEQYF. The rearrangement links TRBV4-2 to TRBJ2-7, with D perhaps being TRBD1 or TRBD2 (5 bases each). Trimming pared 0 bases from V and 3 bases from J, leaving 12 bases between. The CDR3 sequence is 15 residues long. Germline loops: CDR1 LGHNA, CDR2 YNFKEQ.

In regard to this clonotype: Since no conserved phenylalanine or tryptophan closes the CDR3, a read error is the likely cause. The CDR3 nucleotides read TGCAGCGTTGAACCGCAGAGAACTGAAGCTTTCCTT. This sequence encodes CSVEPQRTEAFL. The rearrangement joins TRBV29-1 to TRBJ1-1; D is unclear. V shed 2 bases and J shed 5 bases, with 9 bases lying between them. The germline gives CDR1 SQVTM, CDR2 ANQGSEA. This CDR3 is 12 amino acids long.

The CDR3 reads CAISPILGAAVGYTF. For the CDR3, the DNA is TGTGCCATCAGCCCCATTCTGGGGGCGGCAGTTGGCTACACCTTC. The chain has TRBV10-3 and TRBJ1-2; maybe TRBD1 (6 bases). V lost 6 bases to trimming and J lost 7 bases, with 21 bases between them. Germline V gene sequence: CDR1 ENHRY, CDR2 SYGVKD. The CDR3 runs 15 residues.

This clonotype was counted ten times or more. The rearrangement joins TRBV6-5 to TRBJ2-1; 7 bases align to TRBD2. The CDR3 consists of 16 residues. The junction had 4 bases not matched to a gene; V was cut back by 2 bases and J by 0 bases. Germline V gene lookup returns CDR1 MNHEY and CDR2 SVGAGI. The CDR3 DNA reads TGTGCCAGCAGTTACGGGCGGGAGAGCTCCTACAATGAGCAGTTCTTC. It codes for CASSYGRESSYNEQFF.

The V call is TRBV4-1, the J call TRBJ2-2; TRBD2 agrees at 11 bases. V lost 3 bases and J lost 2; bases outside the gene matches: 5. The CDR3 covers 17 residues. Germline V lookup: CDR1 MGHRA, CDR2 YSYEKL. In DNA form, the CDR3 reads TGCGCCAGCAGCCACGGACTAGCGGGTCTTAACACCGGGGAGCTGTTTTTT. The encoded protein is CASSHGLAGLNTGELFF.